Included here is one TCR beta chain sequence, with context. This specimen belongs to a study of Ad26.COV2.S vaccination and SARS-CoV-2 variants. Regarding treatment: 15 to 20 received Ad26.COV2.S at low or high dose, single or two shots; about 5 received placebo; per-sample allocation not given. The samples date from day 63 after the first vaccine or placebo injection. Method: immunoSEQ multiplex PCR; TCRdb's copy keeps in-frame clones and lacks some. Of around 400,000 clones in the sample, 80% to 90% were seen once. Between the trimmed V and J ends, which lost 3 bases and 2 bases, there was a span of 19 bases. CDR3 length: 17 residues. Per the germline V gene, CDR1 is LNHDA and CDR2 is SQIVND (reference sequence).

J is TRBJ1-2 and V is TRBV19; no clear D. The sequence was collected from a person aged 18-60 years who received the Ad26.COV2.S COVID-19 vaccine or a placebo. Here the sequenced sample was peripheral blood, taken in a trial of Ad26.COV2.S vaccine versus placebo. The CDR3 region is CASSIRTAGAGNYGYTF. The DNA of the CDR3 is TGTGCCAGTAGTATTCGGACCGCCGGAGCCGGCAACTATGGCTACACCTTC.